These 19 T cell receptor beta chains were all obtained from the same sample, sequenced in a study of OX40 agonist ivuxolimab in advanced cancers. Sequencing used immunoSEQ multiplex PCR; TCRdb keeps in-frame clones, though not all of them. The sample carries 20,000 to 30,000 clones, 83% recorded once. The sample was CD4+ or CD8+ T cells sorted from blood, taken in a trial of the OX40 agonist ivuxolimab. These receptors all stem from an adult with an advanced solid tumor such as melanoma, head and neck, liver or kidney cancer.

The CDR3 coding sequence is TGCGCCAGCAGCTGGGGTGGGGGGTCCAATGAGCAGTTCTTC. Its protein product is CASSWGGGSNEQFF. V is TRBV5-1 and J is TRBJ2-1; D may be TRBD2 (6 bases). Trimming pared 3 bases from V and 6 bases from J, leaving 13 bases between. The CDR3 has 14 residues. Per the germline V gene, CDR1 is SGHRS and CDR2 is YFSETQ.

This clone turned up a few times. The chain employs TRBV27 and TRBJ1-1; a possible D gene is TRBD1 (5 bases). V lost 6 bases and J 7 bases, leaving 18 bases between the germline ends. Germline-derived CDR1 and CDR2 are MNHEY and SMNVEV (reference sequence). The CDR3 has 14 amino acids. The chain's CDR3 is CASRPFGVGDEAFF. The DNA for the CDR3 is TGTGCCAGCAGACCCTTTGGAGTGGGGGATGAAGCTTTCTTT.

The chain recombines TRBV5-1 with TRBJ2-7, with 12 bases lining up with TRBD1. The CDR3 has 16 amino acids. Trimming at V came to 0 bases and at J to 7 bases, leaving 8 bases not matched to a gene. The germline gives CDR1 SGHRS, CDR2 YFSETQ. CDR3 loop: CASSLVRDRGRREQYF. The CDR3 DNA follows: TGCGCCAGCAGCTTGGTGCGGGACAGGGGGCGCCGAGAGCAGTACTTC.

About this clone itself: One end of the junction is discordant with germline, which a read error may explain. CDR3 region: CARSVRGDTQYF. CDR3 DNA sequence: TGTGCCCGGAGTGTACGGGGAGATACGCAGTATTTT. The chain combines TRBV30 with TRBJ2-3; D may be TRBD2 (5 bases). This CDR3 has 12 amino acids. Germline values: CDR1 GTSNPN, CDR2 SVGIG (reference sequence).

The V and J genes are TRBV12-5 and TRBJ1-1; D gene ambiguous. The CDR3 is 12 amino acids. The V end was cut by 8 bases, the J end by 3 bases, with 10 bases between. The germline V gene has CDR1 LGHNT and CDR2 FRNRAP. The DNA of the CDR3 is TGTGCTAGTCTCGGCGGGTACACTGAAGCTTTCTTT. As protein: CASLGGYTEAFF.

The J gene is TRBJ2-1, the V gene TRBV4-2, with 12 positions matching TRBD1. The CDR3 is made up of 15 amino acids. The germline gives CDR1 LGHNA, CDR2 YNFKEQ. The V segment lost 5 bases and the J segment 9 bases; nucleotides outside the gene matches: 8. The CDR3 bases are TGTGCCAGCAGCACGCCGGGACAGGGGGCGGTTGAGCAGTTCTTC. Translation: CASSTPGQGAVEQFF.

This chain joins TRBV5-6 and TRBJ1-1; 7 nucleotides line up with TRBD1. The CDR3 is 12 residues long. V was pared by 7 bases and J by 1 base, with 1 base of the junction left unmatched. CDR1 is SGHDT and CDR2 is YYEEEE in the germline V gene. Here the CDR3 reads CASRTGNTEAFF. The CDR3 DNA is TGTGCCAGCCGGACAGGGAACACTGAAGCTTTCTTT.

This rearrangement joins TRBV11-2 to TRBJ2-3; 13 bases are a match to TRBD2. Unmatched junction bases numbered 11, after V lost 8 bases and J lost 6 bases. The CDR3 runs 16 residues. Germline loops: CDR1 SGHAT, CDR2 FQNNGV. The CDR3 spells CASGITSGGAADTQYF. CDR3 sequence (DNA): TGTGCCAGCGGAATTACTAGCGGGGGGGCCGCGGATACGCAGTATTTT.

The chain couples TRBV5-5 to TRBJ1-1; tentative D call: TRBD1 (6 bases). Trimming pared 0 bases from V and 3 bases from J, leaving 9 bases between. CDR1 SGHKS and CDR2 YYEKEE come from the germline V gene (reference sequence). CDR3 length: 14 amino acids. This CDR3 is CASSLVQGYTEAFF. CDR3 nucleotide sequence: TGTGCCAGCAGCTTGGTACAGGGATACACTGAAGCTTTCTTT.

This sequence joins TRBV4-1 and TRBJ2-7, with D uncertain. V gave up 1 base and J gave up 0 bases, with 10 bases separating them. The CDR3 runs to 15 residues. Germline-derived CDR1 and CDR2 are MGHRA and YSYEKL. The CDR3 here is CASSQVRSSSYEQYF. In DNA form, the CDR3 reads TGCGCCAGCAGCCAAGTCCGGTCCAGCTCCTACGAGCAGTACTTC.

This chain uses TRBV11-2 with TRBJ2-3, with a possible D match to TRBD2 (6 bases). Germline CDR1 reads SGHAT; CDR2 reads FQNNGV. V lost 5 bases to trimming and J lost 0 bases, with 15 bases between them. CDR3 size: 16 residues. The chain's CDR3 is CASSRTTSLSTDTQYF. Here the CDR3 DNA reads TGTGCCAGCAGCCGTACCACTAGCCTCAGCACAGATACGCAGTATTTT.

V and J are TRBV5-1 and TRBJ1-5; D not resolved. Per the germline V gene, CDR1 is SGHRS and CDR2 is YFSETQ. With 0 bases removed from V and 2 bases from J, the gap between germline ends came to 6 bases. The CDR3 spans 14 residues. Here the CDR3 reads CASSLDGGNQPQHF. As DNA, the CDR3 is TGCGCCAGCAGCTTGGATGGGGGCAATCAGCCCCAGCATTTT.

The chain employs TRBV7-9 and TRBJ1-3; weak D call: TRBD1 (6 bases). The CDR3 spans 16 residues. Trimming stripped 4 bases from V and 0 bases from J, with 13 bases between. Per the germline V gene, CDR1 is SEHNR and CDR2 is FQNEAQ (reference sequence). The CDR3 protein is CASSSSTGTSGNTIYF. For the CDR3, the DNA is TGTGCCAGCAGCTCTTCGACAGGAACCTCTGGAAACACCATATATTTT. The full variable domain, rest sourced from reference TRBV7-9 and TRBJ1-3, is DTGVSQNPRHKITKRGQNVTFRCDPISEHNRLYWYRQTLGQGPEFLTYFQNEAQLEKSRLLSDRFSAERPKGSFSTLEIQRTEQGDSAMYLCASSSSTGTSGNTIYFGEGSWLTVV.

V and J are TRBV5-6 and TRBJ2-3; no reliable D call. The CDR3 is 15 amino acids. Trimming took off 6 bases at V and 4 bases at J, with 18 bases between the two ends. Looked up from germline, CDR1 is SGHDT and CDR2 is YYEEEE. The CDR3 is CASIPDRSFPDTQYF. The DNA for the CDR3 is TGTGCCAGCATCCCCGATAGGAGCTTCCCAGATACGCAGTATTTT.

This clone has just a few counts. The V gene is TRBV30, the J gene TRBJ1-1, with D unclear. CDR1 is GTSNPN and CDR2 is SVGIG in the germline V gene (reference sequence). Trimming left V 6 bases short and J 0 bases short, with 17 bases between. The CDR3 contains 15 residues. CDR3 nucleotides: TGTGCCTGTTACCCGTCGGGGATTTTGAACACTGAAGCTTTCTTT. Its translation is CACYPSGILNTEAFF.

This chain joins TRBV10-3 and TRBJ1-2; 8 positions agree with TRBD1. Germline CDR1 reads ENHRY; CDR2 reads SYGVKD. Losses at the gene ends were 3 bases for V and 4 bases for J; bases not matched to a gene: 7. The CDR3 contains 15 residues. This CDR3 is CAISDSGGFLYGYTF. CDR3 DNA: TGTGCCATCAGTGACTCAGGGGGCTTCCTCTATGGCTACACCTTC.

In its sample, this clone was seen once. V usage is TRBV10-3 and J usage is TRBJ2-7, with TRBD1 matching 9 bases. Germline CDR1 is ENHRY and CDR2 is SYGVKD. There are 14 residues in the CDR3. The junction had 3 bases not matched to a gene; V was cut back by 2 bases and J by 4 bases. CDR3 DNA sequence: TGTGCCATCAGTGAGGGACAGGGGTGGTACGAGCAGTACTTC. Amino acid sequence: CAISEGQGWYEQYF.

This clone was found a few times. The chain employs TRBV5-6 and TRBJ2-7; tentatively, D is TRBD2 (6 bases). V was cut by 6 bases and J by 7 bases, with 14 bases left in between. CDR3 length: 12 amino acids. Germline assignment: CDR1 SGHDT and CDR2 YYEEEE. CDR3 sequence (DNA): TGTGCCAGCATTTCGTTGGGGGGAGAGCAGTACTTC. Protein: CASISLGGEQYF.

The chain is built from TRBV7-9 and TRBJ2-1; D may be TRBD1 (5 bases). Germline V gene sequence: CDR1 SEHNR, CDR2 FQNEAQ (reference sequence). The V end lost 5 bases, the J end lost 0 bases, and 14 bases lay between the germline ends. The CDR3 extends over 16 amino acids. The CDR3 DNA reads as TGTGCCAGCAGCCTCCCGGACACAAACTCCTACAATGAGCAGTTCTTC. The encoded protein is CASSLPDTNSYNEQFF. Complete variable domain (other parts from reference TRBV7-9 and TRBJ2-1): DTGVSQNPRHKITKRGQNVTFRCDPISEHNRLYWYRQTLGQGPEFLTYFQNEAQLEKSRLLSDRFSAERPKGSFSTLEIQRTEQGDSAMYLCASSLPDTNSYNEQFFGPGTRLTVL.